This entry lists 21 T cell receptor beta chains sequenced from one sample in a study of blood T cell repertoires in COVID-19. Sequenced by immunoSEQ multiplex PCR; TCRdb stores in-frame clones only, minus some. Here the sample spans under 300,000 clones, about 85% being singletons. Sequenced material: PBMCs or T cells enriched from blood (not recorded which). These receptors all come from a woman aged 45-60 years who had recovered from COVID-19.

The chain has TRBV18 and TRBJ2-1; 12 bases line up with TRBD2. The CDR3 has 15 amino acids. The J segment lost 8 bases and the V segment lost 5 bases, leaving 7 bases of the junction unmatched. CDR1 KGHSH and CDR2 LQKENI come from the germline V gene. The CDR3 nucleotides read TGTGCCAGCTCAGGTGGGACTAGCGGGTTCCATGAGCAGTTCTTC. Translation: CASSGGTSGFHEQFF.

V is TRBV6-6 and J is TRBJ1-2; 7 bases are shared with TRBD1. Trimming cost V 5 bases and J 2 bases; bases outside gene matches: 5. Germline CDR1 reads MNHNY; CDR2 reads SVGAGI (reference sequence). This CDR3 has 14 amino acids. The CDR3 sequence: CASSPPGQNYGYTF. In DNA, the CDR3 is TGTGCCAGCAGTCCCCCGGGACAGAACTATGGCTACACCTTC.

The chain is built from TRBV9 and TRBJ2-6; unclear D gene. The germline gives CDR1 SGDLS, CDR2 YYNGEE. Trimming cost V 4 bases and J 2 bases, with 7 bases left between them. The CDR3 totals 14 residues. CDR3 nucleotide sequence: TGTGCCAGCAGCCCCGCGGCTGGGGCCAACGTCCTGACTTTC. It codes for CASSPAAGANVLTF.

V and J are TRBV19 and TRBJ1-5; 8 bases line up with TRBD1. Germline V gives CDR1 LNHDA, CDR2 SQIVND (reference sequence). After removal of 4 bases from V and 4 bases from J, the junction contained 3 bases not matched to a gene. The CDR3 has 14 amino acids. The DNA for the CDR3 is TGTGCCAGTAGTAGGACAGGGTCAAATCAGCCCCAGCATTTT. Amino acids: CASSRTGSNQPQHF.

The CDR3 DNA reads TGTGCCAGCAGTGAAGACAGGGCGACCCAGTACTTC. Translated: CASSEDRATQYF. J is TRBJ2-5 and V is TRBV2; D is perhaps TRBD1 (6 bases). Germline V gene data show CDR1 as SNHLY and CDR2 as FYNNEI. Trimming stripped 1 base from V and 7 bases from J, with 7 bases between. CDR3 length equals 12 residues.

This chain links TRBV5-1 with TRBJ1-1; a possible D gene is TRBD1 (5 bases). The germline CDR1 and CDR2 sequences are SGHRS and YFSETQ. The CDR3 is 14 amino acids. Deletions cut 0 bases from V and 3 bases from J, with 9 bases between. In nucleotides, the CDR3 is TGCGCCAGCAGCTTGGATCAGGGATACACTGAAGCTTTCTTT. Amino acid sequence: CASSLDQGYTEAFF.

J is TRBJ2-2 and V is TRBV30, with a tentative D call TRBD1 (5 bases). CDR3 length: 14 residues. V lost 4 bases and J 6 bases, leaving 15 bases between the germline ends. The V gene's germline CDR1 is GTSNPN and CDR2 SVGIG (reference sequence). The CDR3 loop is CAWTQGVGSGELFF. In DNA form, the CDR3 reads TGTGCCTGGACCCAGGGTGTAGGTTCCGGGGAGCTGTTTTTT.

CDR3: CASSSLLRGRIHF. CDR3 nucleotides: TGTGCCAGCAGCTCCCTGCTCCGAGGTCGGATCCACTTT. This chain uses TRBV7-2 with TRBJ1-6; D not certain. There are 13 residues in the CDR3. V was shortened by 4 bases and J by 17 bases, with 18 bases between the two germline ends. Germline assignment: CDR1 SGHTA and CDR2 FQGNSA.

The chain recombines TRBV9 with TRBJ1-3; weak D call: TRBD1 (6 bases). CDR1 and CDR2 from the germline V gene are SGDLS and YYNGEE. CDR3 length: 16 amino acids. V dropped 3 bases and J dropped 0 bases, with 13 bases sitting between them. The CDR3 sequence: CASSADSDASGNTIYF. The CDR3 bases are TGTGCCAGCAGCGCGGACAGTGATGCCTCTGGAAACACCATATATTTT.

The chain employs TRBV5-1 and TRBJ1-2; TRBD1 is a possible D gene (6 bases). The CDR3 has 15 residues. Germline CDR1 and CDR2: SGHRS and YFSETQ. V lost 3 bases and J 2 bases, leaving 14 bases between the germline ends. The CDR3 is CASSSDGQKNYGYTF. In DNA, the CDR3 is TGCGCCAGCAGCTCTGATGGACAGAAAAACTATGGCTACACCTTC.

The chain has TRBV27 and TRBJ2-3; D perhaps matches TRBD2 (5 bases). The CDR3 consists of 18 residues. Trimming removed 4 bases from V and 2 bases from J, with 22 bases in between. Germline lookup yields CDR1 MNHEY and CDR2 SMNVEV (reference sequence). The CDR3 loop reads CASSSTRIYWGDTDTQYF. The CDR3 DNA sequence: TGTGCCAGCAGTTCCACCCGAATCTATTGGGGAGACACAGATACGCAGTATTTT.

The rearrangement links TRBV19 to TRBJ2-5; weak D call: TRBD1 (6 bases). CDR3 size: 14 residues. CDR1 is LNHDA and CDR2 is SQIVND in the germline V gene (reference sequence). Between the trimmed V and J ends, which lost 5 bases and 4 bases, there was a span of 14 bases. CDR3 loop: CASSGTGPRETQYF. For the CDR3, the DNA is TGTGCCAGTAGTGGAACAGGGCCCCGAGAGACCCAGTACTTC.

The chain couples TRBV5-6 to TRBJ1-5, with a tentative D call TRBD1 (5 bases). This CDR3 has 16 amino acids. Germline V gene lookup returns CDR1 SGHDT and CDR2 YYEEEE. The ends were cut back, 4 bases at V and 2 bases at J, with 16 bases in the middle. The DNA for the CDR3 is TGTGCCAGCAGCAAAGGGGTGGCAAGTGGCAATCAGCCCCAGCATTTT. Amino acids: CASSKGVASGNQPQHF.

This clone was recorded once. The J gene is TRBJ2-3, the V gene TRBV11-2, with 8 bases aligning to TRBD1. V dropped 8 bases and J dropped 6; count of bases not matched to a gene: 13. This CDR3 is 15 amino acids long. Germline CDR1 and CDR2: SGHAT and FQNNGV. The DNA for the CDR3 is TGTGCCAGCGCTTTAAACAGGGGGTTGACGGATACGCAGTATTTT. This codes for CASALNRGLTDTQYF.

The chain has TRBV7-2 and TRBJ1-6; D is perhaps TRBD1 (6 bases). Germline lookup yields CDR1 SGHTA and CDR2 FQGNSA. The germline V and J ends were trimmed by 4 bases and 19 bases, with 20 bases remaining between them. The CDR3 consists of 13 residues. CDR3 sequence: CASSSTRQALLHF. For the CDR3, the DNA is TGTGCCAGCAGCTCCACCCGACAGGCCCTGTTGCACTTT. The entire variable domain, with the rest obtained from reference TRBV7-2 and TRBJ1-6, is as follows: GAGVSQSPSNKVTEKGKDVELRCDPISGHTALYWYRQSLGQGLEFLIYFQGNSAPDKSGLPSDRFSAERTGGSVSTLTIQRTQQEDSAVYLCASSSTRQALLHFGNGTRLTVT.

This clone was found a few times. This chain connects TRBV11-2 to TRBJ1-2; 7 bases line up with TRBD1. Germline CDR1 SGHAT, CDR2 FQNNGV. This CDR3 region has 16 residues. The trim removed 5 bases at V and 7 bases at J, leaving 16 bases unmatched. The CDR3 protein is CASSPTITDRAGGYTF. CDR3 DNA sequence: TGTGCCAGCAGCCCTACGATCACTGACAGGGCCGGTGGCTACACCTTC.

This chain connects TRBV2 to TRBJ1-3; 10 bases match TRBD1. J was trimmed by 0 bases and V by 4 bases; bases with no gene match: 3. Germline-derived CDR1 and CDR2 are SNHLY and FYNNEI. The CDR3 consists of 16 residues. The CDR3 is CASSGDRGLSGNTIYF. The DNA for the CDR3 is TGTGCCAGCAGTGGGGACAGGGGACTCTCTGGAAACACCATATATTTT.

CDR3 nucleotide sequence: TGTGCCAGCAGCGCTCAGGCTGTCTATAATTCACCCCTCCACTTT. Protein product: CASSAQAVYNSPLHF. This sequence joins TRBV28 and TRBJ1-6, with D hard to call. Germline CDR1 MDHEN, CDR2 SYDVKM. V was pared by 6 bases and J by 3 bases, with 12 bases between. The CDR3 is 15 residues long.

The CDR3 loop reads CASGKQEGGNYGYTF. Here the CDR3 DNA reads TGTGCCAGCGGCAAACAGGAGGGGGGGAACTATGGCTACACCTTC. The chain has TRBV5-4 and TRBJ1-2; D possibly corresponds to TRBD1 (6 bases). The V and J ends lost 7 bases and 2 bases respectively, with 18 bases between them. The CDR3 has 15 amino acids. The germline gives CDR1 SGHNT, CDR2 YYREEE (reference sequence). Full variable domain (rest looked up from reference TRBV5-4 and TRBJ1-2): ETGVTQSPTHLIKTRGQQVTLRCSSQSGHNTVSWYQQALGQGPQFIFQYYREEENGRGNFPPRFSGLQFPNYSSELNVNALELDDSALYLCASGKQEGGNYGYTFGSGTRLTVV.

The rearrangement links TRBV5-4 to TRBJ2-6, with D perhaps TRBD2 (5 bases). The CDR3 totals 15 residues. Germline values: CDR1 SGHNT, CDR2 YYREEE (reference sequence). V lost 3 bases and J 3 bases, leaving 10 bases between the germline ends. CDR3 in amino acids: CASSSGWGGANVLTF. The CDR3 coding sequence is TGTGCCAGCAGCTCGGGGTGGGGTGGGGCCAACGTCCTGACTTTC.

The DNA of the CDR3 is TGTGCCAGCACCATCAAGGACAGTCTGAGTGGGGCCAACGTCCTGACTTTC. It specifies CASTIKDSLSGANVLTF. V is TRBV9 and J is TRBJ2-6; possible D gene TRBD1, 6 bases. The CDR3 is 17 residues long. Germline lookup yields CDR1 SGDLS and CDR2 YYNGEE. V lost 6 bases to trimming and J lost 3 bases, with 19 bases between them.